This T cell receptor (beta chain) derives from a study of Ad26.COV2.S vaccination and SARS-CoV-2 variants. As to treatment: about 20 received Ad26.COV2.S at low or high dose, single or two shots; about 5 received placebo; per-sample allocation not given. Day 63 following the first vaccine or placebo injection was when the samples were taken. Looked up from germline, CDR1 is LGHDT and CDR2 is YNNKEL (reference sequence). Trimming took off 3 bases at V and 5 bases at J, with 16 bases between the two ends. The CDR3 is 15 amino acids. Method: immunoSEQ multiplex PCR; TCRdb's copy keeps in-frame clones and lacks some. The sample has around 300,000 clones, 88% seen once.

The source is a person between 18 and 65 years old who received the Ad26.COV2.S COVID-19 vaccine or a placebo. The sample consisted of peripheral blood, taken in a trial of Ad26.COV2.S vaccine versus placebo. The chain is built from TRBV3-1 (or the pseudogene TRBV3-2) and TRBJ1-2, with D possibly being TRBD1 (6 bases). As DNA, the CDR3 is TGTGCCAGCAGCCAGATAAGTAAACAGGGTTATGGCTACACCTTC. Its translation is CASSQISKQGYGYTF.